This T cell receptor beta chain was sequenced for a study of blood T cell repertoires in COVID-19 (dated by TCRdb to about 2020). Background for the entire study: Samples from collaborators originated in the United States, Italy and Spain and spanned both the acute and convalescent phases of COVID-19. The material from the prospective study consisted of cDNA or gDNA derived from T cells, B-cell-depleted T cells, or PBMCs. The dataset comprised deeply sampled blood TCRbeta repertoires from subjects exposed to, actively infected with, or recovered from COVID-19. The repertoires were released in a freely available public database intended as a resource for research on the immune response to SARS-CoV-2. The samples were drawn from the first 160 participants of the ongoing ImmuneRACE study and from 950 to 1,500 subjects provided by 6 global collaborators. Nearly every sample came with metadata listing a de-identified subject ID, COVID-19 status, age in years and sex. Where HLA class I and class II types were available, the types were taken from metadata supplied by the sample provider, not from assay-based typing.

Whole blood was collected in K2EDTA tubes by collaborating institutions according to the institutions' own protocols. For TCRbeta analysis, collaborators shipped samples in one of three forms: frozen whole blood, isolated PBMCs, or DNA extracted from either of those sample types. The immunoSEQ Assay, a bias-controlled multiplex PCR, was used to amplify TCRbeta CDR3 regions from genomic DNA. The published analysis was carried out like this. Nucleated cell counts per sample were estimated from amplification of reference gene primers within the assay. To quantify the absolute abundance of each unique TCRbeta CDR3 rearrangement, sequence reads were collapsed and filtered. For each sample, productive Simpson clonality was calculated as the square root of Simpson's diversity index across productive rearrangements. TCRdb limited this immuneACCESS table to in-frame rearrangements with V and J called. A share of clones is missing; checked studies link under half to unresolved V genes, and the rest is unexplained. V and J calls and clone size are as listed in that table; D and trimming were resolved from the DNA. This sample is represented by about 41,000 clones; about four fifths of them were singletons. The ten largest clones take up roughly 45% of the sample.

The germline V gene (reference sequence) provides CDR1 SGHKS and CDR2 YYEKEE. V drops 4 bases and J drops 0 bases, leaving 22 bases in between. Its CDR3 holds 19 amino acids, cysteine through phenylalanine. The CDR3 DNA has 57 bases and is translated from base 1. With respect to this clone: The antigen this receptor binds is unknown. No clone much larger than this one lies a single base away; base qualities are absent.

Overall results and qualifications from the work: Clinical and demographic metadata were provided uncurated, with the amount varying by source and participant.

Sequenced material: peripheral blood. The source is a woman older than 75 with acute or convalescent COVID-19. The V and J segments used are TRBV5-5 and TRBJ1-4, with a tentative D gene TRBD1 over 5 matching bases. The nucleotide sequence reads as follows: TGTGCCAGCAGCCAAACCGGGACTAAAAACATTGCAACTAATGAAAAACTGTTTTTT. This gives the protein CASSQTGTKNIATNEKLFF.